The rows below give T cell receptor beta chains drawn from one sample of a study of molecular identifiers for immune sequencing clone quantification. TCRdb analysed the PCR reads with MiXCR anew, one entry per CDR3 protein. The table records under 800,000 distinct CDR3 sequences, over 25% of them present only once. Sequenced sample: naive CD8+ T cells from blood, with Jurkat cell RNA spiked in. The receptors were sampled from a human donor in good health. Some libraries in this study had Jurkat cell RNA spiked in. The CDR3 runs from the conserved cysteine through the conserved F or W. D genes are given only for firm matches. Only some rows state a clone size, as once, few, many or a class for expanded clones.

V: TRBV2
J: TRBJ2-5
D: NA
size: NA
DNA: TGTGCCAGCAAAAGTCGAGGGATAAAGGAGCCCCAGTACTTC
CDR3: CASKSRGIKEPQYF

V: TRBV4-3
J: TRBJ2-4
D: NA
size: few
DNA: TGCGCCAGCAGCCAAGAATGGCAGGGCACTAAAAACATTCAGTACTTC
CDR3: CASSQEWQGTKNIQYF

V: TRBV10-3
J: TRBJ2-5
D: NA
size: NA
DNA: TGTGCCATCAGTGACTTGGGGGGCCAAGAGACCCAGTACTTC
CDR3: CAISDLGGQETQYF

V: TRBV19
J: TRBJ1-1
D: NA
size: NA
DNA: TGTGCCAGTAACCCTCCCGGGGCGACTGAAGCTTTCTTT
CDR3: CASNPPGATEAFF

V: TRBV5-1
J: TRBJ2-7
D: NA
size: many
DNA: TGCGCCAGCAGCTTAGCCGGGGTAACCTACGAGCAGTACTTC
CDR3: CASSLAGVTYEQYF

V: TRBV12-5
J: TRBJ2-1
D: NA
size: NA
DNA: TGTGCTAGTGCCCCCCCGAGGGTTACAATCTATGAGCAGTTCTTC
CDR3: CASAPPRVTIYEQFF

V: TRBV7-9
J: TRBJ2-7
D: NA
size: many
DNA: TGTGCCAGCAGCTTCACCGACACCGGGGACGAGCAGTACTTC
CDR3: CASSFTDTGDEQYF

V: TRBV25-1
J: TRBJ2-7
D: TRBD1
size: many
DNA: TGTGCCAGCAGTGAATACGGTACAGGGGAAGACTCCTACGAGCAGTACTTC
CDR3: CASSEYGTGEDSYEQYF

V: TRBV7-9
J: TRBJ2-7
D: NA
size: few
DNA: TGTGCCAGCAGCATCAGGAGGGAGCAGTACTTC
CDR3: CASSIRREQYF

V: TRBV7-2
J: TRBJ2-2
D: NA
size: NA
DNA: TGTGCCAGCAACCGAACCGACTTCAACACCGGGGAGCTGTTTTTT
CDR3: CASNRTDFNTGELFF

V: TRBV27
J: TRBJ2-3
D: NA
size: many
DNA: TGTGCCAGCAGTTCCGACACCCCGGCGGATACGCAGTATTTT
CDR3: CASSSDTPADTQYF

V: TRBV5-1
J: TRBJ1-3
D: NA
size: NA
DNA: TGCGCCAGCAGCTTTGGCCGAAGGGAAGCTGGAAACACCATATATTTT
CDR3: CASSFGRREAGNTIYF

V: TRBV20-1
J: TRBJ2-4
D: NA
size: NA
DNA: TGCAGTGCTACCCTGATCTGGGAGCAAAACATTCAGTACTTC
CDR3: CSATLIWEQNIQYF

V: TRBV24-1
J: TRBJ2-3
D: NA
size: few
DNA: TGTGCCACCGGTAAGGCTAGGAGTTGGAACACAGATACGCAGTATTTT
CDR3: CATGKARSWNTDTQYF

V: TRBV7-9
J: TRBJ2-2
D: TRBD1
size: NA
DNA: TGTGCCAGCAGCTTGGACCCCCCGGGACAGGGACCTCGCGGGGAGCTGTTTTTT
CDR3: CASSLDPPGQGPRGELFF